This entry describes one T cell receptor beta chain. It has no known antigen specificity. No base quality information exists; no much larger clone differs at one position. As encoded in the germline V gene (reference sequence), CDR1 is LGHDT while CDR2 is YNNKEL. Counted from cysteine to phenylalanine, this CDR3 has 14 amino acids. The entry retains the CDR3 DNA only, 42 bases that are in frame from base 1. Trimming takes 7 bases from V and 0 bases from J, and the germline ends sit 12 bases apart. These data come from a study of T-cell reconstitution after alpha-beta-depleted transplantation in children (dated by TCRdb to the mid-2010s). Regarding the study in general: Using TCR repertoire profiling, the study followed T-cell immune reconstitution in a quantitative way in children after TCRalphabeta/CD19-depleted allogeneic hematopoietic cell transplantation.

Library preparation used PCR. Sequencing was performed on an Illumina HiSeq 2500. TCR library preparation used molecular barcoding, with unique molecular identifiers applied to normalize quantification of the TCRbeta repertoire. In-frame beta chains were kept once TCRdb had trimmed the public reads at Q25 with fastp and called clones with MiXCR. Records with the same CDR3 protein are collapsed into one entry carrying the most frequent genes and DNA. The sample includes 380,000 or so distinct CDR3 sequences, with about an eighth observed a single time. The ten top clones hold around 4% of the sample. The sequence joins TRBV3-1 to TRBJ1-1; TRBD1 is perhaps the D gene, given 6 matching bases. The TCR originated in a human donor who donated a stem cell graft to a child with Fanconi anemia. This sample comprised PBMCs, obtained from the stem cell graft. The sequenced DNA: TGTGCCAGCACTCCGGGACATCTGAACACTGAAGCTTTCTTT. This encodes CASTPGHLNTEAFF.